These 21 T cell receptor beta chains were all obtained from the same sample, sequenced in a study of blood T cell repertoires in COVID-19. Here immunoSEQ multiplex PCR was the method, and the copy in TCRdb shows in-frame clones only, minus some. Of approximately 380,000 clones listed, 85% are singletons. The sequencing sample was made of peripheral blood. Receptors originate from a woman younger than 35 with acute or convalescent COVID-19.

This clone was seen a handful of times. CDR3 in amino acids: CASSYSSQGGIRGYTF. DNA for the CDR3: TGTGCCAGCAGTTACTCGAGCCAGGGGGGTATCAGGGGCTACACCTTC. The genes are TRBV6-5 and TRBJ1-2, with 7 bases matching TRBD1. The V and J ends lost 0 bases and 8 bases, in that order; junction bases with no gene match: 12. The germline CDR1 and CDR2 sequences are MNHEY and SVGAGI. The CDR3 runs to 16 residues.

This clone was seen once. Other DNA sequences in the same sample also yield this CDR3. In nucleotides, the CDR3 is TGTGCCAGCAGTGATAGGGCAGGGTATGGCTACACCTTC. It encodes CASSDRAGYGYTF. The chain links TRBV2 to TRBJ1-2, with a weak D call TRBD1 (5 bases). The length of the CDR3 is 13 residues. In germline, CDR1 is SNHLY, CDR2 FYNNEI. V dropped 3 bases and J dropped 5 bases, with 10 bases sitting between them.

V is TRBV30 and J is TRBJ1-1; D might be TRBD1 (6 bases). The CDR3 has 15 residues. Germline V lookup: CDR1 GTSNPN, CDR2 SVGIG (reference sequence). Between the trimmed V and J ends, which lost 2 bases and 0 bases, there was a span of 13 bases. CDR3 region: CAWSTPGHVNTEAFF. The DNA for the CDR3 is TGTGCCTGGAGTACACCGGGACACGTGAACACTGAAGCTTTCTTT.

This sequence joins TRBV14 and TRBJ2-3; D gene ambiguous. The CDR3 has 15 amino acids. The V gene lost 5 bases and the J gene lost 0 bases, with 12 bases spanning the gap. In germline, CDR1 is SGHDN, CDR2 FVKESK. CDR3 DNA: TGTGCCAGCAGCTTAAACTACGGGAGCACAGATACGCAGTATTTT. It specifies CASSLNYGSTDTQYF.

The J gene is TRBJ2-1, the V gene TRBV27; possibly TRBD1 for D (6 bases). This CDR3 is 15 amino acids long. CDR1 is MNHEY and CDR2 is SMNVEV in the germline V gene (reference sequence). With 5 bases removed from V and 2 bases from J, the gap between germline ends came to 13 bases. CDR3 DNA sequence: TGTGCCAGCAGTCCAGGGGTAATAGCCTACAATGAGCAGTTCTTC. Its protein product is CASSPGVIAYNEQFF.

This chain connects TRBV7-9 to TRBJ2-1; 7 bases match TRBD2. There are 16 residues in the CDR3. V trimming: 5 bases; J trimming: 0 bases; junction bases outside the gene matches: 7. Germline V gives CDR1 SEHNR, CDR2 FQNEAQ (reference sequence). The CDR3 here is CASSPGTMGSYNEQFF. CDR3 bases: TGTGCCAGCAGCCCCGGGACTATGGGCTCCTACAATGAGCAGTTCTTC.

The CDR3 DNA sequence: TGCAGCGTTGTCAGCGACCCGAACACTGAAGCTTTCTTT. It codes for CSVVSDPNTEAFF. The chain recombines TRBV29-1 with TRBJ1-1; D is unresolved. From germline, CDR1 is SQVTM and CDR2 ANQGSEA. Trimming pared 4 bases from V and 1 base from J, leaving 10 bases between. CDR3 size: 13 residues.

V gene TRBV15 combines with J gene TRBJ2-1, with D unresolved. The germline V gene has CDR1 LNHNV and CDR2 YYDKDF (reference sequence). Between the trimmed V and J ends, which lost 0 bases and 10 bases, there was a span of 10 bases. The CDR3 totals 13 residues. The DNA for the CDR3 is TGTGCCACCAGCAGAGACCCCCGCGGAGAGCAGTTCTTC. Translated, it gives CATSRDPRGEQFF.

V is TRBV6-5 and J is TRBJ1-2; D call uncertain. The CDR3 sequence is 14 residues long. V lost 6 bases and J lost 5, with 16 bases in between. Germline V gene lookup returns CDR1 MNHEY and CDR2 SVGAGI. The CDR3 DNA follows: TGTGCCAGCAGGCCCTCCCTGGCGGGTTATGGCTACACCTTC. Residues: CASRPSLAGYGYTF.

The gene calls are TRBV5-1 and TRBJ2-3; tentative D call: TRBD1 (5 bases). From germline, CDR1 is SGHRS and CDR2 YFSETQ. This CDR3 is built from 14 residues. V lost 0 bases to trimming and J lost 4 bases, with 9 bases between them. CDR3 nucleotides: TGCGCCAGCAGCTTGGCCGAAGGGGCAGATACGCAGTATTTT. Translation gives CASSLAEGADTQYF.

The chain joins TRBV3-1 (or the pseudogene TRBV3-2) to TRBJ1-2; TRBD1 matches at 7 bases. The CDR3 covers 15 residues. Looked up from germline, CDR1 is LGHDT and CDR2 is YNNKEL (reference sequence). The ends lost 0 bases at V and 7 bases at J; junction bases unmatched: 8. The CDR3 is CASSQDSRDSGGYTF. As DNA, the CDR3 is TGTGCCAGCAGCCAAGATTCCCGGGACAGCGGTGGCTACACCTTC.

This clone was seen only once. V gene TRBV4-2 combines with J gene TRBJ1-3; TRBD1 aligns across 9 bases. The CDR3 has 19 residues. V was pared by 2 bases and J by 0 bases, with 11 bases of the junction left unmatched. CDR1 LGHNA and CDR2 YNFKEQ come from the germline V gene. As DNA, the CDR3 is TGTGCCAGCAGCCAAATTTCCGGACAGGGGAAGGGCTCTGGAAACACCATATATTTT. Translating gives CASSQISGQGKGSGNTIYF.

The chain links TRBV27 to TRBJ1-4; 8 bases line up with TRBD1. Germline V gene lookup returns CDR1 MNHEY and CDR2 SMNVEV (reference sequence). The CDR3 length is 13 residues. With V trimmed by 7 bases and J by 7 bases, 5 bases remained unmatched. The CDR3 DNA sequence: TGTGCCAGCAAAGGACAGGGTGGTGAAAAACTGTTTTTT. Residues: CASKGQGGEKLFF.

The rearrangement joins TRBV24-1 to TRBJ2-1, with D possibly TRBD1 on 6 matching bases. CDR3 length equals 23 residues. Trimming pared 4 bases from V and 2 bases from J, leaving 35 bases between. Germline CDR1 KGHDR, CDR2 SFDVKD. CDR3 sequence reads: CATSDPTGSGTRQALTTYNEQFF. DNA of the CDR3: TGTGCCACCAGTGACCCGACAGGATCCGGGACCCGTCAAGCCCTTACGACCTACAATGAGCAGTTCTTC.

The V call is TRBV6-5, the J call TRBJ2-7; TRBD1 matches at 11 bases. J gave up 3 bases and V 5 bases, and 3 bases lay outside the gene matches. The CDR3 sequence is 14 residues long. Germline loops: CDR1 MNHEY, CDR2 SVGAGI. The CDR3 region has the DNA TGTGCCAGCAGTCGGGACAGGGGGTACTACGAGCAGTACTTC. Encoded protein: CASSRDRGYYEQYF.

The chain is built from TRBV4-1 and TRBJ2-7; 10 bases fit TRBD1. The CDR3 is 15 amino acids. From germline, CDR1 is MGHRA and CDR2 YSYEKL. V was clipped by 1 base and J by 2 bases; unmatched bases: 2. The CDR3 spells CASSQAGQGTYEQYF. The CDR3 coding sequence is TGCGCCAGCAGCCAAGCGGGACAGGGGACCTACGAGCAGTACTTC.

The chain links TRBV27 to TRBJ1-2; possibly TRBD1 for D (5 bases). Trimming shortened V by 1 base and J by 4 bases, and 13 bases separated the two germline ends. Germline V gives CDR1 MNHEY, CDR2 SMNVEV (reference sequence). This CDR3 comprises 15 residues. Here the CDR3 reads CASSLYQGFTYGYTF. The CDR3 bases are TGTGCCAGCAGTTTATATCAGGGTTTCACCTATGGCTACACCTTC.

The CDR3 region is CASVGGEQYF. CDR3 nucleotides: TGTGCCAGCGTCGGGGGCGAGCAGTACTTC. The chain couples TRBV28 to TRBJ2-7; tentative D call: TRBD2 (6 bases). Germline V gives CDR1 MDHEN, CDR2 SYDVKM. CDR3 length: 10 residues. The V end was cut by 8 bases, the J end by 6 bases, with 8 bases between.

J is TRBJ2-7 and V is TRBV7-2; D ambiguous. The CDR3 contains 17 residues. Trimming removed 1 base at V and 4 bases at J, with 20 bases between. Germline V gives CDR1 SGHTA, CDR2 FQGNSA. CDR3 amino acids: CASSLGAYMPNGYEQYF. The CDR3 nucleotides read TGTGCCAGCAGCTTAGGGGCCTATATGCCCAACGGATACGAGCAGTACTTC.

The chain uses TRBV5-1 and TRBJ1-1; 11 nucleotides agree with TRBD1. V shed 1 base, J shed 4 bases, and the junction held 9 bases outside the gene matches. The germline CDR1 and CDR2 sequences are SGHRS and YFSETQ. This CDR3 region has 17 residues. CDR3 sequence: CASSLTDRGRLGTEAFF. The CDR3 bases are TGCGCCAGCAGCTTGACGGACAGGGGGCGATTGGGCACTGAAGCTTTCTTT.

V is TRBV7-9 and J is TRBJ1-1; 9 bases match TRBD1. The V gene end was trimmed by 5 bases and the J gene end by 6 bases; junction bases not matched to a gene: 7. Germline CDR1 and CDR2: SEHNR and FQNEAQ (reference sequence). The CDR3 contains 14 residues. The CDR3 DNA reads TGTGCCAGCAGCCCATGGGACAGGGTCTCTGAAGCTTTCTTT. It specifies CASSPWDRVSEAFF.